The entry that follows covers one TCR beta chain sequence. Per the original data handling: Estimated nucleated cell counts came from reference gene primer amplification. TCRdb's copy holds only in-frame clones and misses some; the assay was immunoSEQ multiplex PCR. V and J calls and clone size are as listed in that table; D and trimming were resolved from the DNA. In the table there are roughly 170,000 clones, just under 85% of which are singletons. CDR1 is SGHAT, CDR2 FQNNGV, per germline. V gave up 2 bases and J gave up 2 bases, with 6 bases separating them. The CDR3 covers 14 residues. This sample is part of a study of blood T cell repertoires in COVID-19.

The clonotype comes from a man aged 40-55 years who had recovered from COVID-19. The V gene is TRBV11-2, the J gene TRBJ1-4; D gene unclear. Sequencing used peripheral blood. In DNA, the CDR3 is TGTGCCAGCAGCTTATCTCTTACTAATGAAAAACTGTTTTTT. It codes for CASSLSLTNEKLFF.